These 28 T cell receptor beta chains were all obtained from the same sample, sequenced in a study of long-term antiretroviral therapy in people with HIV. Version v3.0 of the immunoSEQ assay was performed at survey level. The method was immunoSEQ multiplex PCR; TCRdb's version includes in-frame clones alone and lacks a portion of them. The data show about 18,000 clones, with roughly 95% seen just once and about 1.4% held by the top ten. The material was unsorted PBMCs, obtained 10.4 years after starting antiretroviral therapy. The receptors here all came from a man aged 25-45 years with HIV.

V and J are TRBV5-4 and TRBJ2-1, with 11 bases identical to TRBD2. The CDR3 loop spans 14 amino acids. V lost 4 bases and J lost 7; bases outside the gene matches: 4. In germline, CDR1 is SGHNT, CDR2 YYREEE (reference sequence). The CDR3 DNA sequence: TGTGCCAGCAGCACGGGACTAGCGGTTAATGAGCAGTTCTTC. Amino acid sequence: CASSTGLAVNEQFF.

V and J are TRBV29-1 and TRBJ2-5; 8 bases are shared with TRBD2. Germline assignment: CDR1 SQVTM and CDR2 ANQGSEA. CDR3 size: 14 residues. The V and J ends lost 2 bases and 4 bases, in that order; junction bases with no gene match: 6. CDR3 coding DNA: TGCAGCGTTGAACCGGCACGGGAGGGAGAGACCCAGTACTTC. This translates into CSVEPAREGETQYF.

V usage is TRBV19 and J usage is TRBJ2-1, with D possibly TRBD2 on 7 matching bases. With 2 bases removed from V and 0 bases from J, the gap between germline ends came to 17 bases. The germline V gene has CDR1 LNHDA and CDR2 SQIVND (reference sequence). This CDR3 contains 18 residues. CDR3 nucleotides: TGTGCCAGTAGTATAAGGGGGGGAGACCGGAGCTCCTACAATGAGCAGTTCTTC. Its translation: CASSIRGGDRSSYNEQFF.

The chain combines TRBV6-1 with TRBJ1-5; D unclear. V gave up 2 bases and J gave up 0 bases, with 8 bases separating them. The CDR3 covers 15 residues. Germline V gene sequence: CDR1 MNHNS, CDR2 SASEGT. The CDR3 DNA sequence: TGTGCCAGCAGTGAACTGCAGAATAGCAATCAGCCCCAGCATTTT. It specifies CASSELQNSNQPQHF.

The CDR3 nucleotides are TGTGCCAGTACGGGAGATACGCAGTATTTT. It encodes CASTGDTQYF. The chain recombines TRBV19 with TRBJ2-3; no definite D call. CDR1 and CDR2 from the germline V gene are LNHDA and SQIVND (reference sequence). V was cut by 7 bases and J by 5 bases, with 4 bases left in between. This CDR3 is 10 amino acids long.

The chain employs TRBV6-6 and TRBJ2-7; tentatively, D is TRBD1 (5 bases). The V gene's germline CDR1 is MNHNY and CDR2 SVGAGI (reference sequence). V lost 2 bases, J lost 3 bases, and 14 bases lay in between. CDR3 length: 15 residues. The chain's CDR3 is CASSYAGMRGYEQYF. CDR3 in DNA: TGTGCCAGCAGTTACGCAGGGATGCGAGGCTACGAGCAGTACTTC.

The V call is TRBV5-5, the J call TRBJ1-3; tentatively, D is TRBD1 (5 bases). Germline-derived CDR1 and CDR2 are SGHKS and YYEKEE (reference sequence). Trimming took off 4 bases at V and 7 bases at J, with 12 bases between the two ends. The CDR3 spans 13 residues. Here the CDR3 reads CASSAVGGNTIYF. DNA of the CDR3: TGTGCCAGCAGCGCTGTGGGGGGGAACACCATATATTTT. Full variable domain (rest looked up from reference TRBV5-5 and TRBJ1-3): DAGVTQSPTHLIKTRGQQVTLRCSPISGHKSVSWYQQVLGQGPQFIFQYYEKEERGRGNFPDRFSARQFPNYSSELNVNALLLGDSALYLCASSAVGGNTIYFGEGSWLTVV.

This clone came up once. The V gene is TRBV11-2, the J gene TRBJ1-2, with unresolved D. This CDR3 spans 12 amino acids. V gave up 5 bases and J gave up 5 bases, with 9 bases separating them. Germline loops: CDR1 SGHAT, CDR2 FQNNGV. DNA for the CDR3: TGTGCCAGCAGCGCGAATCTTTATGGCTACACCTTC. This sequence encodes CASSANLYGYTF.

V is TRBV30 and J is TRBJ1-1; a possible D gene is TRBD1 (6 bases). Germline CDR1 reads GTSNPN; CDR2 reads SVGIG (reference sequence). The CDR3 extends over 12 amino acids. V shed 1 base and J shed 7 bases, with 10 bases lying between them. The chain's CDR3 is CAWSAGQFEAFF. The CDR3 coding sequence is TGTGCCTGGAGTGCTGGACAGTTTGAAGCTTTCTTT.

There are a few counts of this clone. This sequence joins TRBV18 and TRBJ1-5; D unclear. Germline V gives CDR1 KGHSH, CDR2 LQKENI. Trimming pared 2 bases from V and 2 bases from J, leaving 4 bases between. The CDR3 length is 13 residues. CDR3 DNA sequence: TGTGCCAGCTCACCAGGAGGCAATCAGCCCCAGCATTTT. Translated, it gives CASSPGGNQPQHF. Drawing the rest from reference TRBV18 and TRBJ1-5, the complete variable domain is NAGVMQNPRHLVRRRGQEARLRCSPMKGHSHVYWYRQLPEEGLKFMVYLQKENIIDESGMPKERFSAEFPKEGPSILRIQQVVRGDSAAYFCASSPGGNQPQHFGDGTRLSIL.

This chain links TRBV5-6 with TRBJ1-6; D not resolved. CDR3 length: 17 amino acids. CDR1 SGHDT and CDR2 YYEEEE come from the germline V gene. Trimming stripped 1 base from V and 0 bases from J, with 11 bases between. The CDR3 nucleotides are TGTGCCAGCAGCTTGCGACCTGGGAGCTCCTATAATTCACCCCTCCACTTT. It is translated as CASSLRPGSSYNSPLHF.

J is TRBJ2-1 and V is TRBV19; 10 bases fit TRBD1. This CDR3 spans 16 amino acids. V was clipped by 2 bases and J by 8 bases; unmatched bases: 9. CDR1 is LNHDA, CDR2 SQIVND, per germline (reference sequence). CDR3 sequence (DNA): TGTGCCAGTAGTATAACGGGACAGGGGACAGTGTATGAGCAGTTCTTC. It translates to CASSITGQGTVYEQFF. Using reference TRBV19 and TRBJ2-1 for the parts outside the CDR3, the full variable domain is DGGITQSPKYLFRKEGQNVTLSCEQNLNHDAMYWYRQDPGQGLRLIYYSQIVNDFQKGDIAEGYSVSREKKESFPLTVTSAQKNPTAFYLCASSITGQGTVYEQFFGPGTRLTVL.

This chain joins TRBV10-2 and TRBJ2-7; TRBD1 aligns across 9 bases. CDR1 is WSHSY and CDR2 is SAAADI in the germline V gene. V shed 7 bases and J 2 bases; nucleotides not matched to a gene: 9. This CDR3 is built from 15 residues. The CDR3 region is CASKYGTGITYEQYV. Written as DNA, the CDR3 is TGCGCCAGCAAATACGGGACAGGGATAACCTACGAGCAGTACGTC.

This chain connects TRBV6-1 to TRBJ2-7; perhaps TRBD1 as D (5 bases). CDR3 length: 13 amino acids. V lost 3 bases and J 3 bases, leaving 9 bases between the germline ends. The V gene's germline CDR1 is MNHNS and CDR2 SASEGT. CDR3 nucleotides: TGTGCCAGCAGTGAGAGCAGGGTCTACGAGCAGTACGTC. Protein product: CASSESRVYEQYV.

The chain recombines TRBV28 with TRBJ2-7; D uncertain. V lost 6 bases and J 0 bases, leaving 12 bases between the germline ends. The CDR3 is 14 amino acids. Germline V CDR1 and CDR2: MDHEN, SYDVKM. Here the CDR3 reads CASSSPGLSYEQYF. The DNA for the CDR3 is TGTGCCAGCAGCTCTCCCGGGCTCTCCTACGAGCAGTACTTC.

The chain has TRBV7-2 and TRBJ1-1; D remains ambiguous. The V gene lost 8 bases and the J gene lost 6 bases, with 10 bases spanning the gap. CDR3 length: 11 residues. CDR1 and CDR2 (germline): SGHTA, FQGNSA. CDR3 DNA: TGTGCCAGCCGCGCTAGCGCTGAAGCTTTCTTT. Translation gives CASRASAEAFF.

The gene calls are TRBV7-2 and TRBJ2-6; possible D gene TRBD1, 8 bases. Germline V gene lookup returns CDR1 SGHTA and CDR2 FQGNSA. V lost 5 bases to trimming and J lost 4 bases, with 15 bases between them. The CDR3 length is 16 residues. The CDR3, as DNA: TGTGCCAGCAGCCCACAGGGGGGGCAAGGGGCCAACGTCCTGACTTTC. Amino acids: CASSPQGGQGANVLTF.

This clone was found once. V gene TRBV9 combines with J gene TRBJ2-6, with a weak D call TRBD1 (5 bases). Germline assignment: CDR1 SGDLS and CDR2 YYNGEE. V dropped 0 bases and J dropped 0 bases, with 16 bases sitting between them. The CDR3 consists of 19 residues. In nucleotides, the CDR3 is TGTGCCAGCAGCGTAGCTCAGGGCCCCTCCTCCTCTGGGGCCAACGTCCTGACTTTC. This gives the protein CASSVAQGPSSSGANVLTF.

This rearrangement joins TRBV6-6 to TRBJ1-6; 7 bases align to TRBD1. Germline loops: CDR1 MNHNY, CDR2 SVGAGI (reference sequence). The CDR3 has 12 amino acids. Trimming at V came to 8 bases and at J to 10 bases, leaving 5 bases not matched to a gene. The CDR3 protein is CASETGNSPLHF. The DNA of the CDR3 is TGTGCCAGCGAGACAGGGAACTCACCCCTCCACTTT.

This chain uses TRBV15 with TRBJ1-6; possible D gene TRBD1, 5 bases. The CDR3 is 15 amino acids. Germline values: CDR1 LNHNV, CDR2 YYDKDF (reference sequence). V gave up 0 bases and J gave up 7 bases, with 10 bases separating them. The CDR3 coding sequence is TGTGCCACCAGCAGAGATCAGGGCGAGAATTCACCCCTCCACTTT. Its translation is CATSRDQGENSPLHF. Using reference TRBV15 and TRBJ1-6 for the parts outside the CDR3, the full variable domain is DAMVIQNPRYQVTQFGKPVTLSCSQTLNHNVMYWYQQKSSQAPKLLFHYYDKDFNNEADTPDNFQSRRPNTSFCFLDIRSPGLGDTAMYLCATSRDQGENSPLHFGNGTRLTVT.

This clone showed up just once. This sequence joins TRBV5-6 and TRBJ2-1; 9 bases align to TRBD2. After removal of 5 bases from V and 5 bases from J, the junction contained 5 bases not matched to a gene. CDR1 is SGHDT, CDR2 YYEEEE, per germline. This CDR3 spans 14 amino acids. CDR3 sequence reads: CASSRAGGNNEQFF. The DNA of the CDR3 is TGTGCCAGCAGTCGGGCGGGGGGGAACAATGAGCAGTTCTTC.

The chain is built from TRBV6-1 and TRBJ2-7; D is uncertain. V lost 3 bases, J lost 9 bases, and 15 bases lay in between. CDR3 length: 13 amino acids. The germline V gene encodes CDR1 MNHNS and CDR2 SASEGT. CDR3 residues: CASSDSGPGRQYV. CDR3 DNA: TGTGCCAGCAGTGATTCAGGACCCGGACGGCAGTACGTC.

The genes are TRBV4-1 and TRBJ2-3; D is tentatively TRBD1 or TRBD2 (6 bases each). The CDR3 is made up of 12 amino acids. V was shortened by 3 bases and J by 10 bases, with 11 bases between the two germline ends. Germline CDR1 reads MGHRA; CDR2 reads YSYEKL. This CDR3 reads CASSQLGGPQYF. Here the CDR3 DNA reads TGCGCCAGCAGCCAGTTAGGGGGGCCGCAGTATTTT.

This rearrangement joins TRBV29-1 to TRBJ1-1; no firm D call. Germline CDR1 and CDR2: SQVTM and ANQGSEA. Trimming left V 7 bases short and J 1 base short, with 10 bases between. This CDR3 spans 12 amino acids. In nucleotides, the CDR3 is TGCAGCGGGGAGGAGAGGAACACTGAAGCTTTCTTT. This sequence encodes CSGEERNTEAFF.

The genes are TRBV6-9 and TRBJ1-1; weak D call: TRBD1 (5 bases). CDR3 size: 15 residues. The V gene lost 5 bases and the J gene lost 5 bases, with 18 bases spanning the gap. Germline V lookup: CDR1 MNHGY, CDR2 SVAAGI. The CDR3 DNA reads as TGTGCCAGCAGTCAAGATCGGGACTCCCGAACTGAAGCTTTCTTT. Residues: CASSQDRDSRTEAFF.

The rearrangement links TRBV28 to TRBJ1-5; D gene unclear. This CDR3 is 13 amino acids long. CDR1 and CDR2 (germline): MDHEN, SYDVKM. V was shortened by 8 bases and J by 2 bases, with 10 bases between the two germline ends. CDR3 region: CASCWQRNQPQHF. The CDR3, as DNA: TGTGCCAGCTGTTGGCAGCGCAATCAGCCCCAGCATTTT.

The rearrangement uses TRBV4-1 and TRBJ1-6; weak D call: TRBD1 (5 bases). Germline V gene lookup returns CDR1 MGHRA and CDR2 YSYEKL. There are 18 residues in the CDR3. V lost 2 bases to trimming and J lost 4 bases, with 18 bases between them. The CDR3: CASSQQGGRGGYNSPLHF. The CDR3 DNA reads TGCGCCAGCAGCCAACAGGGTGGCCGTGGGGGTTATAATTCACCCCTCCACTTT.

This clone came up once. The CDR3, as DNA: TGTGCCAGCAGTTACTCTTTCGACAAGTCCTACGAGCAGTACTTC. Its protein product is CASSYSFDKSYEQYF. V and J are TRBV6-6 and TRBJ2-7, with D unclear. The CDR3 spans 15 residues. The V gene lost 0 bases and the J gene lost 1 base, with 10 bases spanning the gap. The germline V gene encodes CDR1 MNHNY and CDR2 SVGAGI (reference sequence).